These 18 T cell receptor beta chains were all obtained from the same sample, sequenced in a study of post-analysis software for immune sequencing data. Unique molecular identifiers were carried by the TCR beta cDNA libraries. MiXCR, applied by TCRdb to the PCR reads, yields one record per CDR3 protein. The table lists about 180,000 distinct CDR3 sequences, roughly 31% of them singletons, with approximately 1.5% in the top ten. Their specific antigens are unknown. Study-level results: There were roughly five TRBV segments more frequent in patients than controls, and TRBV5-6, TRBV5-1 and TRBV20-1 were among them.

The sequenced sample consisted of blood. Source of these receptors: a girl aged 10-17 years with multiple sclerosis.

The chain carries TRBV7-3 and TRBJ2-3; TRBD2 matches 11 bases. V trimming: 8 bases; J trimming: 3 bases; junction bases outside the gene matches: 10. In germline, CDR1 is SGHTA, CDR2 FQGTGA. The CDR3 spans 16 residues. DNA for the CDR3: TGTGCCAGCGCTCTTTCTAGCGGGAGGACAACAGATACGCAGTATTTT. Protein: CASALSSGRTTDTQYF.

This clonotype was observed a few times. The CDR3, as DNA: TGTGCCAGCAGCTTCGGGACAGGGGCCAACTATGGCTACACCTTC. Translated: CASSFGTGANYGYTF. The rearrangement joins TRBV5-6 to TRBJ1-2, with 10 bases lining up with TRBD1. Per the germline V gene, CDR1 is SGHDT and CDR2 is YYEEEE. The V and J ends lost 2 bases and 2 bases, in that order; junction bases with no gene match: 3. CDR3 length: 15 amino acids. Variable domain in full (rest from reference TRBV5-6 and TRBJ1-2): DAGVTQSPTHLIKTRGQQVTLRCSPKSGHDTVSWYQQALGQGPQFIFQYYEEEERQRGNFPDRFSGHQFPNYSSELNVNALLLGDSALYLCASSFGTGANYGYTFGSGTRLTVV.

The chain carries TRBV15 and TRBJ2-3; unclear D gene. V was shortened by 0 bases and J by 10 bases, with 17 bases between the two germline ends. Germline loops: CDR1 LNHNV, CDR2 YYDKDF (reference sequence). The CDR3 loop spans 15 amino acids. This CDR3 reads CATSRDQVGLAPQYF. The CDR3 DNA reads TGTGCCACCAGCAGAGATCAAGTAGGTCTCGCGCCGCAGTATTTT.

J is TRBJ2-1 and V is TRBV28, with 12 bases aligning to TRBD2. V was pared by 1 base and J by 0 bases, with 1 base of the junction left unmatched. This CDR3 is 17 amino acids long. CDR1 and CDR2 from the germline V gene are MDHEN and SYDVKM. CDR3 sequence reads: CASSLSTSGSSYNEQFF. DNA of the CDR3: TGTGCCAGCAGTTTATCGACTAGCGGGAGCTCCTACAATGAGCAGTTCTTC.

The chain links TRBV25-1 to TRBJ2-5, with TRBD2 as a possible D gene (6 bases). Germline V lookup: CDR1 MGHDK, CDR2 SYGVNS. The CDR3 is made up of 14 amino acids. V dropped 6 bases and J dropped 4 bases, with 15 bases sitting between them. Written as DNA, the CDR3 is TGTGCCAGCAGGGAAGCCGGGAGTGGAGAGACCCAGTACTTC. Residues: CASREAGSGETQYF.

The rearrangement uses TRBV12-3 or TRBV12-4 and TRBJ2-7; no clear D. The CDR3 is 14 amino acids. With 5 bases removed from V and 7 bases from J, the gap between germline ends came to 18 bases. CDR3 sequence (DNA): TGTGCCAGCAGTCCAGACTCGGCCTACAATGAGCAGTACTTC. It codes for CASSPDSAYNEQYF.

CDR3 sequence (DNA): TGTGCCAGCAGCCTGACTAGCGACGCCTACAATGAGCAGTTCTTC. Amino acids: CASSLTSDAYNEQFF. The chain couples TRBV27 to TRBJ2-1; TRBD2 matches 8 bases. The CDR3 consists of 15 residues. V was pared by 6 bases and J by 2 bases, with 6 bases of the junction left unmatched. Per the germline V gene, CDR1 is MNHEY and CDR2 is SMNVEV (reference sequence).

This clonotype was counted at least ten times. The chain joins TRBV7-2 to TRBJ2-4; no definite D call. CDR3 length: 19 amino acids. Trimming left V 1 base short and J 0 bases short, with 19 bases between. CDR1 and CDR2 (germline): SGHTA, FQGNSA. The CDR3 nucleotides read TGTGCCAGCAGCTTAGAGCCTTTGGGTCGGCGCTTAGCCAAAAACATTCAGTACTTC. Amino acid sequence: CASSLEPLGRRLAKNIQYF.

This clonotype was seen many times. The genes are TRBV10-3 and TRBJ2-1; 9 nucleotides align to TRBD1. The germline V gene encodes CDR1 ENHRY and CDR2 SYGVKD. The CDR3 has 14 amino acids. V was clipped by 10 bases and J by 1 base; unmatched bases: 5. CDR3 sequence reads: CATLGQGSYNEQFF. DNA for the CDR3: TGTGCCACCCTCGGACAGGGGTCCTACAATGAGCAGTTCTTC.

This clonotype was observed many times. The chain uses TRBV5-1 and TRBJ2-1; D may be TRBD1 or TRBD2 (6 bases each). The V gene's germline CDR1 is SGHRS and CDR2 YFSETQ. The CDR3 length is 16 residues. Trimming pared 4 bases from V and 0 bases from J, leaving 14 bases between. The CDR3 here is CASSLGGGGSYNEQFF. CDR3 nucleotides: TGCGCCAGCAGCCTGGGGGGCGGAGGCTCCTACAATGAGCAGTTCTTC.

This rearrangement joins TRBV18 to TRBJ2-7; the D gene is possibly TRBD1 (6 bases). The CDR3 extends over 13 amino acids. CDR1 and CDR2 from the germline V gene are KGHSH and LQKENI. V shed 6 bases and J shed 7 bases, with 16 bases lying between them. The CDR3 loop is CASSYRDYNEQYF. As DNA, the CDR3 is TGTGCCAGCTCGTACAGGGATTACAATGAGCAGTACTTC.

This clonotype was seen repeatedly, ten times or more. The chain links TRBV7-2 to TRBJ2-1; D unclear. The CDR3 loop spans 14 amino acids. Per the germline V gene, CDR1 is SGHTA and CDR2 is FQGNSA. V lost 6 bases, J lost 5 bases, and 14 bases lay in between. In DNA, the CDR3 is TGTGCCAGCAGTTTCTCTTTAATCGACAATGAGCAGTTCTTC. It yields the protein CASSFSLIDNEQFF.

This clonotype has a handful of counts. An end of the junction differs from the germline gene, which may be a read error. This chain joins TRBV12-3 or TRBV12-4 and TRBJ2-1, with no clear D. The length of the CDR3 is 14 residues. The CDR3 is CASHQESSYSEQFF. Here the CDR3 DNA reads TGTGCCAGCCACCAAGAAAGCTCCTACAGTGAGCAGTTCTTC.

This clonotype has ten or more counts. The V gene is TRBV27, the J gene TRBJ2-1; TRBD1 matches at 7 bases. This CDR3 comprises 15 residues. V was pared by 6 bases and J by 8 bases, with 13 bases of the junction left unmatched. From germline, CDR1 is MNHEY and CDR2 SMNVEV (reference sequence). The CDR3 here is CASSLEGARYDEQFF. As DNA, the CDR3 is TGTGCCAGCAGCCTCGAGGGGGCCCGATACGATGAGCAGTTCTTC.

The V call is TRBV9, the J call TRBJ1-4; 8 nucleotides align to TRBD1. Looked up from germline, CDR1 is SGDLS and CDR2 is YYNGEE. V was clipped by 5 bases and J by 0 bases; unmatched bases: 24. The CDR3 extends over 22 amino acids. The CDR3 DNA reads TGTGCCAGCAGTCGGGAGGCAGGGGGCGATCTGGTTACACGAGCAACTAATGAAAAACTGTTTTTT. Its translation is CASSREAGGDLVTRATNEKLFF. Based on the CDR3 plus reference TRBV9 and TRBJ1-4, the full variable domain is DSGVTQTPKHLITATGQRVTLRCSPRSGDLSVYWYQQSLDQGLQFLIQYYNGEERAKGNILERFSAQQFPDLHSELNLSSLELGDSALYFCASSREAGGDLVTRATNEKLFFGSGTQLSVL.

Details on this clonotype: This sequence may be a read error, since a much larger clone differs from it by one base. V and J are TRBV15 and TRBJ2-1, with unresolved D. The CDR3 extends over 15 amino acids. The germline CDR1 and CDR2 sequences are LNHNV and YYDKDF (reference sequence). The CDR3 coding sequence is TGTACCACCAGCAGTGATAGACCCAGTCGGTATGAGCAGTTCTTC. It encodes CTTSSDRPSRYEQFF.

This clonotype was detected only a few times. A much larger clone is a single base away; this may be a read error. This chain's CDR3 is CSARGLWERYEQYF. The CDR3, as DNA: TGCAGTGCTAGAGGGCTGTGGGAGAGATACGAGCAGTACTTC. The rearrangement joins TRBV20-1 to TRBJ2-7; possible D gene TRBD2, 5 bases. Germline-derived CDR1 and CDR2 are DFQATT and SNEGSKA (reference sequence). V lost 1 base to trimming and J lost 4 bases, with 14 bases between them. The CDR3 runs 14 residues.

A word on this clonotype: It may be a read error: a sequence one base away is much more abundant. The chain combines TRBV7-3 with TRBJ2-3, with D possibly TRBD2 on 8 matching bases. The CDR3 length is 21 residues. V shed 5 bases and J shed 3 bases, with 33 bases lying between them. Germline V gene lookup returns CDR1 SGHTA and CDR2 FQGTGA. The CDR3, as DNA: TGTGCCAGCAGCCAGGGGGGTTACAGCGGGAGCCGAAAGATTACTACAGATACGCAGTATTTT. It yields the protein CASSQGGYSGSRKITTDTQYF.